This T cell receptor (beta chain) was documented in a study of shared clonotypes between healthy human individuals. Overall study: CD4 naive cells filled three plates per donor, CD4 memory three, CD8 naive two and CD8 memory one. Study-level results: A limitation of the genetic and exposure-history diversity represented arose from few donors. The sharing of 4.5% to 5% of naive CD4 clonotypes was seen across a few donors.

This CDR3 has 17 residues. The germline CDR1 and CDR2 sequences are SGHTA and FQGNSA. Trimming removed 2 bases from V and 0 bases from J, with 16 bases in between. As to this clone: What it recognizes is unknown.

Only in-frame clones appear in the TCRdb table, and some are missing; sequencing was by immunoSEQ multiplex PCR. The table has about 580,000 clones, about 98% seen once; the top ten hold approximately 0.33%. CD45RO negativity and positive selection for CCR7 defined naive CD8 cells, a population that excluded terminally differentiated effector memory CD45RA+ cells. Sequencing was done on a sample of naive CD8+ T cells sorted from blood. The rearrangement links TRBV7-2 to TRBJ1-1; D unclear. The clonotype was recovered from a man aged 30 to 45 in good health. CDR3 protein: CASSLPWTFGLNTEAFF. The CDR3 DNA sequence: TGTGCCAGCAGCTTACCTTGGACGTTTGGTTTGAACACTGAAGCTTTCTTT. Combining the CDR3 with reference TRBV7-2 and TRBJ1-1 gives the whole variable domain GAGVSQSPSNKVTEKGKDVELRCDPISGHTALYWYRQSLGQGLEFLIYFQGNSAPDKSGLPSDRFSAERTGGSVSTLTIQRTQQEDSAVYLCASSLPWTFGLNTEAFFGQGTRLTVV.